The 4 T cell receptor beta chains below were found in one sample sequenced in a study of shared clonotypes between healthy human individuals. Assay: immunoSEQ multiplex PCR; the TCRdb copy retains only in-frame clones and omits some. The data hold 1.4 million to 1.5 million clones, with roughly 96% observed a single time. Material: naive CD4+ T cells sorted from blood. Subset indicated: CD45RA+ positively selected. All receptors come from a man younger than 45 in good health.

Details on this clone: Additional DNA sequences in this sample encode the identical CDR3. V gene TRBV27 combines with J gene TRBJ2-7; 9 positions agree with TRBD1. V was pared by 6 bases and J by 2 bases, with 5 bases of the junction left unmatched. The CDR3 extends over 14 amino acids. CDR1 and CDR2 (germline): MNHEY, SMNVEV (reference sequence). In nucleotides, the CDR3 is TGTGCCAGCAGGAGGGGACAGGGAACCTACGAGCAGTACTTC. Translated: CASRRGQGTYEQYF.

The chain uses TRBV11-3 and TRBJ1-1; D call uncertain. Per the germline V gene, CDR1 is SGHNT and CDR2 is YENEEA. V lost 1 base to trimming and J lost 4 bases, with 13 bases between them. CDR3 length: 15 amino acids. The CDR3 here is CASSLGGSLGTEAFF. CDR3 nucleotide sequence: TGTGCCAGCAGCTTAGGTGGGAGCCTGGGCACTGAAGCTTTCTTT. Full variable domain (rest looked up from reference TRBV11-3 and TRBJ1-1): EAGVVQSPRYKIIEKKQPVAFWCNPISGHNTLYWYLQNLGQGPELLIRYENEEAVDDSQLPKDRFSAERLKGVDSTLKIQPAELGDSAVYLCASSLGGSLGTEAFFGQGTRLTVV.

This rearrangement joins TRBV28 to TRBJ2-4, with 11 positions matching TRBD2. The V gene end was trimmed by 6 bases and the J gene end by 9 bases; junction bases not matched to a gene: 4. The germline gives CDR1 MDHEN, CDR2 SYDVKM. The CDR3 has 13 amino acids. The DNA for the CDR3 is TGTGCCAGCAGCCGAACTAGCGGGAGCATTCAGTACTTC. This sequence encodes CASSRTSGSIQYF.

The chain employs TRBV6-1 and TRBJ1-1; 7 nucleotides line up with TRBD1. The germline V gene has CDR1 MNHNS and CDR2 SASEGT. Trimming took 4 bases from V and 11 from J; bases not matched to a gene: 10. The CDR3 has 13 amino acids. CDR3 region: CASSAVGGVRAFF. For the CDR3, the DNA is TGTGCCAGCAGTGCGGTAGGGGGCGTGAGGGCTTTCTTT.